This T cell receptor (beta chain) was captured in a study of sequential checkpoint blockade in melanoma. The CDR3 loop spans 12 amino acids. Germline V gives CDR1 MNHGY, CDR2 SAAAGT. Losses at the gene ends were 6 bases for V and 10 bases for J; bases not matched to a gene: 3. A word on this clone: Its antigen is as yet unknown.

Clones were read by immunoSEQ multiplex PCR, and TCRdb kept only the in-frame ones, dropping some. The data hold roughly 6,000 clones, with 15% to 20% observed a single time. The study, taken as a whole, reports: Pretreatment TIL clonality tracked with response in the nivolumab-first arm.

Stated treatment: randomized to nivolumab then ipilimumab (arm A) or the reverse (arm B). This clonotype was sampled from a human donor with melanoma. The source material was tumor tissue (inferred from file names), sampled from a patient given nivolumab and ipilimumab in sequence. The V and J genes are TRBV6-8 and TRBJ1-6; 7 nucleotides line up with TRBD1. CDR3 protein: CASRQGTSPLHF. The CDR3 DNA is TGTGCCAGCAGACAGGGGACCTCACCCCTCCACTTT.